This TCR beta chain was profiled in a study of cytomegalovirus exposure and HLA in healthy donors. Study results and limitations: In vitro checks showed that a few CMV-associated chains really do target CMV antigens. There were reportedly fewer N-insertions in an Asian-associated ancestry cluster than the roughly 700-donor mean, in a later analysis. The authors enumerated over 150 TCR beta chains as linked to cytomegalovirus.

Note on this clone: Its antigen is currently unknown.

From germline, CDR1 is SGHRS and CDR2 YFSETQ. CDR3 size: 15 residues. The J segment lost 3 bases and the V segment lost 4 bases, leaving 6 bases of the junction unmatched. Vbeta (60) and Jbeta (13) primers were used in the PCR. Sequencing used immunoSEQ multiplex PCR; TCRdb keeps in-frame clones, though not all of them. In total, the table holds some 55,000 clones. The specimen was PBMCs. This TCR derives from a man between 18 and 35 years old in good health and CMV-seropositive. The V and J genes are TRBV5-1 and TRBJ2-1; 8 bases align to TRBD2. The CDR3 is CASSVGLASYNEQFF. The CDR3 DNA sequence: TGCGCCAGCAGCGTCGGACTAGCCAGCTACAATGAGCAGTTCTTC. Combining the CDR3 with reference TRBV5-1 and TRBJ2-1 gives the whole variable domain KAGVTQTPRYLIKTRGQQVTLSCSPISGHRSVSWYQQTPGQGLQFLFEYFSETQRNKGNFPGRFSGRQFSNSRSEMNVSTLELGDSALYLCASSVGLASYNEQFFGPGTRLTVL.